This T cell receptor beta chain was recorded in a study of shared T cell receptors in the human thymus. Clones were sequenced by immunoSEQ multiplex PCR, and TCRdb holds only the in-frame ones, with some missing. The table records some 660,000 clones, around 87% of them present only once. This CDR3 region has 14 residues. V lost 0 bases and J lost 3, with 6 bases in between. Germline V gene lookup returns CDR1 LGHNA and CDR2 YSLEER. These sequences were also reported in another study, on human thymus T cells. As that report states: Serving as donors were healthy Finnish infants, each of whom was having open corrective surgery for congenital heart defects. Resections obtained during corrective heart surgery supplied the thymus tissue. Thymic and blood repertoires appeared to carry a bias in their V and J gene usage. Unrelated individuals had highly overlapping thymic repertoires, as reported in related research.

This sequence joins TRBV4-3 and TRBJ2-1; no firm D call. The sequenced sample consisted of thymocytes. The receptor comes from a boy in the first two years of life with a congenital heart defect. CDR3 bases: TGCGCCAGCAGCCAAGAGGCAGACTACAATGAGCAGTTCTTC. Translation gives CASSQEADYNEQFF.